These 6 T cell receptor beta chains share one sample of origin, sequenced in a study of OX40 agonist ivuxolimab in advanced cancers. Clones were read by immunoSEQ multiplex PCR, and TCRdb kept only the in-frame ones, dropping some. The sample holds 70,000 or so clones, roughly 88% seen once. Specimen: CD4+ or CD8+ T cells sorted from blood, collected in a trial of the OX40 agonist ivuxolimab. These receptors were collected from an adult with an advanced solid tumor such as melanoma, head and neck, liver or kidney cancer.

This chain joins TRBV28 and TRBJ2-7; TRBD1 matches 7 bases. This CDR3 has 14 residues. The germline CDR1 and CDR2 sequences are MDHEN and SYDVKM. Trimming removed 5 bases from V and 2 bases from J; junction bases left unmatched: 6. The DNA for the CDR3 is TGTGCCAGCAGTACAGGGGCAAAAACCTACGAGCAGTACTTC. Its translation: CASSTGAKTYEQYF. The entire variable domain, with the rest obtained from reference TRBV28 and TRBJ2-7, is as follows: DVKVTQSSRYLVKRTGEKVFLECVQDMDHENMFWYRQDPGLGLRLIYFSYDVKMKEKGDIPEGYSVSREKKERFSLILESASTNQTSMYLCASSTGAKTYEQYFGPGTRLTVT.

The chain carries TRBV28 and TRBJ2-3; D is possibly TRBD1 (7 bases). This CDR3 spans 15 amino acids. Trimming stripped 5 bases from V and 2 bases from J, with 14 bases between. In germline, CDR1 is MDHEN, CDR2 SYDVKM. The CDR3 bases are TGTGCCAGCAGTCTGGGGGGACAGCTCACAGATACGCAGTATTTT. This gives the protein CASSLGGQLTDTQYF.

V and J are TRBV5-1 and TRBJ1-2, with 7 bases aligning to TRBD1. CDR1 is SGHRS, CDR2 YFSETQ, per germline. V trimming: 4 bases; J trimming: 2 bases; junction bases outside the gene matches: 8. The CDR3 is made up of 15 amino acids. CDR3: CASSPTATGNYGYTF. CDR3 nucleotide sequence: TGCGCCAGCAGCCCAACGGCGACAGGGAACTATGGCTACACCTTC.

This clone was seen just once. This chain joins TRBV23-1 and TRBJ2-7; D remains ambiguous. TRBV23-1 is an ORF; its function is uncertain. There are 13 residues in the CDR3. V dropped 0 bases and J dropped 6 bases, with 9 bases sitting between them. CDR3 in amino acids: CASSQSIQREQYF. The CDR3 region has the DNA TGCGCCAGCAGTCAATCGATACAGCGCGAGCAGTACTTC.

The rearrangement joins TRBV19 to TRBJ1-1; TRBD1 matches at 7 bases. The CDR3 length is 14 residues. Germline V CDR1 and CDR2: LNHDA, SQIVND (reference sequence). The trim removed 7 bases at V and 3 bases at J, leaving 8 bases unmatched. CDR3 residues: CASNLGQSYTEAFF. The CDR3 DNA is TGTGCCAGTAACCTGGGACAGTCTTACACTGAAGCTTTCTTT.

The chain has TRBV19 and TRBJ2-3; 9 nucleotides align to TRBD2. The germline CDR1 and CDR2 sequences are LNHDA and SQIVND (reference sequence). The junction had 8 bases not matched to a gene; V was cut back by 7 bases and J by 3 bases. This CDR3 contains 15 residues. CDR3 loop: CASTSGGRATDTQYF. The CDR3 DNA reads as TGTGCCAGTACCTCGGGCGGGAGGGCGACAGATACGCAGTATTTT.